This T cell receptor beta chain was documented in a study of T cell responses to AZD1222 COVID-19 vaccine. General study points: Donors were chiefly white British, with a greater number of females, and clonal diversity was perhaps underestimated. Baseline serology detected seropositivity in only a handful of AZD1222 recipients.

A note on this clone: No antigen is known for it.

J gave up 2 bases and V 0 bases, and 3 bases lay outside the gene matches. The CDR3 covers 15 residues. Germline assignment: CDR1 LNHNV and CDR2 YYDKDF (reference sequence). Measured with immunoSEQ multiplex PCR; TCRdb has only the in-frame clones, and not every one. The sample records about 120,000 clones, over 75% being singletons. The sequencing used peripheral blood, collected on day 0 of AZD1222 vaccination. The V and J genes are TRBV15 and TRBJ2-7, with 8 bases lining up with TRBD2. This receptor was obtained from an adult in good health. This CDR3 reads CATSRDDSGAYEQYF. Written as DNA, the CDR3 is TGTGCCACCAGCAGAGATGATAGCGGGGCCTACGAGCAGTACTTC.